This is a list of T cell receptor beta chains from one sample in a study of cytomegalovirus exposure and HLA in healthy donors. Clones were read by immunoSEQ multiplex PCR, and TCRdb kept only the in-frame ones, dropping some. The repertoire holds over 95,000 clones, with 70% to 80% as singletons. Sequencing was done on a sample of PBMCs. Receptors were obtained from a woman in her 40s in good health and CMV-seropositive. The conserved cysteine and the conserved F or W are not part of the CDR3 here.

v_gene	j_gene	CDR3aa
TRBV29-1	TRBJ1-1	SVFSGTAFNTEAF
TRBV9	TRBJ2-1	ASSPGVSGEQF
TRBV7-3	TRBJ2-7	ASSQNNRGEQY
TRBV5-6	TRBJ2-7	ASSSPGTVRYEQY
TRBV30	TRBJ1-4	ACDLSGTGNEKLF
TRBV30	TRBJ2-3	AWSVVAGGRNTQY
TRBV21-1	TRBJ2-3	ASSKARAGLADTQY
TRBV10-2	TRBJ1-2	ASFTGNVGYT
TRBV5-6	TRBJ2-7	ASSDPGGAPYEQY
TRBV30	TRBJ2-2	ASHSGGAAGELF
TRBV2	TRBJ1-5	ASNPGYSNQPQH
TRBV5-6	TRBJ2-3	ASSFLAGGLTDTQY
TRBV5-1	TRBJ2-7	ASRKSEGYEQY
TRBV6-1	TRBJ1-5	ASSGQGRARDYSNQPQH
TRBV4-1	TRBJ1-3	ASSQVPERRRGNTIY